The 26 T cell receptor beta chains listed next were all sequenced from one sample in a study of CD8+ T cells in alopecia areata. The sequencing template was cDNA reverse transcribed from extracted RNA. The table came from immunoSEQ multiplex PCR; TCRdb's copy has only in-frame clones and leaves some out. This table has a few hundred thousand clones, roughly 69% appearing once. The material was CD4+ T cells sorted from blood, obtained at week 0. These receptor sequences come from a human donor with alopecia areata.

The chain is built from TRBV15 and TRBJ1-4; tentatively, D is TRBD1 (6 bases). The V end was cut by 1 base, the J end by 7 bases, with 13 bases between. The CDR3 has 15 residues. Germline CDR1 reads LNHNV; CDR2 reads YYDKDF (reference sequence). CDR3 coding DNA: TGTGCCACCAGCAGAGTCCAGACAGGAGGTGAAAAACTGTTTTTT. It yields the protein CATSRVQTGGEKLFF. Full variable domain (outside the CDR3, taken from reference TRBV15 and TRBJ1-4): DAMVIQNPRYQVTQFGKPVTLSCSQTLNHNVMYWYQQKSSQAPKLLFHYYDKDFNNEADTPDNFQSRRPNTSFCFLDIRSPGLGDTAMYLCATSRVQTGGEKLFFGSGTQLSVL.

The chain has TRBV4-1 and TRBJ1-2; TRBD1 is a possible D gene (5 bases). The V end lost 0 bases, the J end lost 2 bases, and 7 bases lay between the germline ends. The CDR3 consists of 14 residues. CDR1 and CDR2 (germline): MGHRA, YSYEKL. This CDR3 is CASSQEQGNYGYTF. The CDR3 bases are TGCGCCAGCAGCCAAGAGCAGGGCAACTATGGCTACACCTTC.

The CDR3 region is CASSPRGGNFYEQYF. CDR3 DNA: TGTGCCAGCAGCCCCCGAGGAGGGAATTTTTACGAGCAGTACTTC. This rearrangement joins TRBV5-6 to TRBJ2-7; D may be TRBD2 (6 bases). CDR3 length: 15 residues. Germline CDR1 reads SGHDT; CDR2 reads YYEEEE. V lost 4 bases and J 4 bases, leaving 18 bases between the germline ends.

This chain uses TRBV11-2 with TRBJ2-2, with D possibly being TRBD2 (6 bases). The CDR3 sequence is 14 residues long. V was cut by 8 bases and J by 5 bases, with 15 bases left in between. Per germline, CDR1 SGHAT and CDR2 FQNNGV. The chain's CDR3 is CASAEGKVTGELFF. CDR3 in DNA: TGTGCCAGCGCGGAGGGGAAGGTGACCGGGGAGCTGTTTTTT.

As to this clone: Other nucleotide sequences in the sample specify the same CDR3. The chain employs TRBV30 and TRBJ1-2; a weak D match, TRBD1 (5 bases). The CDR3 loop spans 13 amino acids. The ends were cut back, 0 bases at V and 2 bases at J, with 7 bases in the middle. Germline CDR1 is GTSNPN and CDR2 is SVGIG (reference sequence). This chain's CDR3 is CAWSVGANYGYTF. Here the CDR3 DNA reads TGTGCCTGGAGTGTAGGGGCGAACTATGGCTACACCTTC.

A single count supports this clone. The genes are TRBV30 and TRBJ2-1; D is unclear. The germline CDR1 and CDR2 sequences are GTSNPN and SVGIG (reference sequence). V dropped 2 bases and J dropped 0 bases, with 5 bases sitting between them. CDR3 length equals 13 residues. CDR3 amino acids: CAWSRVSYNEQFF. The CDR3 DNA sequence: TGTGCCTGGAGTCGGGTCTCCTACAATGAGCAGTTCTTC.

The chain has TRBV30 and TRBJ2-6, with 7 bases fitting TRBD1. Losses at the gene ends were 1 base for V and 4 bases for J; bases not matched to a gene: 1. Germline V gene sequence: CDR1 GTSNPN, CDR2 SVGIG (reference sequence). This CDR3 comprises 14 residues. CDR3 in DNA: TGTGCCTGGAGTGCGGGACAGGGGGCCAACGTCCTGACTTTC. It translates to CAWSAGQGANVLTF.

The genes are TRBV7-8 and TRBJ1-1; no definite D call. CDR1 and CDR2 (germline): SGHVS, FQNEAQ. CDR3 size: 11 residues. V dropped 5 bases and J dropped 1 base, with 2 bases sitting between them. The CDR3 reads CASSKNTEAFF. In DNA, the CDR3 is TGTGCCAGCAGCAAGAACACTGAAGCTTTCTTT.

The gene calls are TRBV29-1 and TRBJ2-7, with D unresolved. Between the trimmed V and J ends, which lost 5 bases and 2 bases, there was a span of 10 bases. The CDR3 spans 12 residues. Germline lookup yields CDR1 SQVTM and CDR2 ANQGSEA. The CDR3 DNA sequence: TGCAGCGTTTGTGTTCCCCCCTACGAGCAGTACTTC. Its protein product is CSVCVPPYEQYF.

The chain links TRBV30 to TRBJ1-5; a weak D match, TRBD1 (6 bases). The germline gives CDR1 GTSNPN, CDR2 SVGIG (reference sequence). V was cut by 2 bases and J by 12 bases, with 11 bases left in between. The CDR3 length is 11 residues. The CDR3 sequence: CAWSTDRRQHF. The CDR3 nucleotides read TGTGCCTGGAGTACAGACAGGCGCCAGCATTTT.

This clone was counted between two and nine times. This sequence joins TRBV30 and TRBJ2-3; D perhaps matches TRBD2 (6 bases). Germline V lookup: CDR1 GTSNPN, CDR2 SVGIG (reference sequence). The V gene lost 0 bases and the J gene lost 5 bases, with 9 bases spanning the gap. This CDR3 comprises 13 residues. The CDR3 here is CAWSVRRGDTQYF. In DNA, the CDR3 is TGTGCCTGGAGTGTACGGAGGGGAGATACGCAGTATTTT.

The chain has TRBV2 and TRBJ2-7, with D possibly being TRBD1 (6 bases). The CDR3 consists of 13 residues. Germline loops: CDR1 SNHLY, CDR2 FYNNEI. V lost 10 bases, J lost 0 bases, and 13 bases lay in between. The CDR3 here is CAILRDTSYEQYF. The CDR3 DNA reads TGTGCCATCCTCCGGGACACCTCCTACGAGCAGTACTTC.

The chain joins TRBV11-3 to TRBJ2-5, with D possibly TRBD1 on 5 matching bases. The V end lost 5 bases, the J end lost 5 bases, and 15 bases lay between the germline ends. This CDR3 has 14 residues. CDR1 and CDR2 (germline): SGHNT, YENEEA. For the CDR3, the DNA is TGTGCCAGCAGCCAGGGCCCCTATGGGGAGACCCAGTACTTC. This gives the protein CASSQGPYGETQYF.

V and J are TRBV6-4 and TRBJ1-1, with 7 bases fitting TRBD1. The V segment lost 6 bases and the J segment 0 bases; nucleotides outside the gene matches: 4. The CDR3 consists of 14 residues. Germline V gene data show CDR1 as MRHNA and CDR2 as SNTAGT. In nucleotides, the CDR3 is TGTGCCAGCAGAAAACAGGGGATGAACACTGAAGCTTTCTTT. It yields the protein CASRKQGMNTEAFF.

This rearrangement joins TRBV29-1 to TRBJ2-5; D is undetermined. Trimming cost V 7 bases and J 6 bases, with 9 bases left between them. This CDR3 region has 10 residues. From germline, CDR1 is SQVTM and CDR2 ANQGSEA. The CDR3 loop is CSAANKTQYF. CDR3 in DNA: TGCAGCGCCGCAAACAAGACCCAGTACTTC.

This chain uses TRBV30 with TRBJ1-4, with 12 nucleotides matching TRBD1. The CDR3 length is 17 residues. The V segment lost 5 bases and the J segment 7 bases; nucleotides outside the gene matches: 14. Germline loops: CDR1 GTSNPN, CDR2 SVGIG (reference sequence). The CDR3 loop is CAWQPGQGAQWSEKLFF. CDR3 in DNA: TGTGCCTGGCAACCGGGACAGGGGGCACAGTGGAGTGAAAAACTGTTTTTT.

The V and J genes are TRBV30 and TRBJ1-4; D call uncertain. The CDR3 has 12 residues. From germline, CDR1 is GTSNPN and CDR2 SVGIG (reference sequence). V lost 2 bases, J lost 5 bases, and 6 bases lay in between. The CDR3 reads CAWSFTNEKLFF. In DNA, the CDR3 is TGTGCCTGGAGTTTCACAAATGAAAAACTGTTTTTT.

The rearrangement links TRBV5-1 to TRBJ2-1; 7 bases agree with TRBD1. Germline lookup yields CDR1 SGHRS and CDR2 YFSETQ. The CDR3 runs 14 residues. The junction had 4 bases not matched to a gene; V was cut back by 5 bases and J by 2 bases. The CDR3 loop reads CASRGQPTYNEQFF. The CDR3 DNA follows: TGCGCCAGCAGGGGACAGCCCACCTACAATGAGCAGTTCTTC.

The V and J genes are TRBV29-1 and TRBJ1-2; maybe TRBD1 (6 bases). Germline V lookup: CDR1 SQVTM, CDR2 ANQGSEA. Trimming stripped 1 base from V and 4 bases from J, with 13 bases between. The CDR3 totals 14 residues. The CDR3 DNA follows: TGCAGCGTTGAAGGGCTGGACAGAATCTATGGCTACACCTTC. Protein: CSVEGLDRIYGYTF.

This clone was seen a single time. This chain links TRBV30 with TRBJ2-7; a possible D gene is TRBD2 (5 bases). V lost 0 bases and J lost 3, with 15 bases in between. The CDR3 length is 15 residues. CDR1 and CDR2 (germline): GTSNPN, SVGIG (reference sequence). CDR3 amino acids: CAWSVRAGRIYEQYF. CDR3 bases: TGTGCCTGGAGTGTACGGGCGGGCCGAATCTACGAGCAGTACTTC. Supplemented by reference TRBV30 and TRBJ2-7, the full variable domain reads SQTIHQWPATLVQPVGSPLSLECTVEGTSNPNLYWYRQAAGRGLQLLFYSVGIGQISSEVPQNLSASRPQDRQFILSSKKLLLSDSGFYLCAWSVRAGRIYEQYFGPGTRLTVT.

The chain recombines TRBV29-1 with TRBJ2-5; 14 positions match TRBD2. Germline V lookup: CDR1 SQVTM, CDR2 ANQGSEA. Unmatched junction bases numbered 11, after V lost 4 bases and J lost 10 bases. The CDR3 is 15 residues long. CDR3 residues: CSVGLAGGNPRDQYF. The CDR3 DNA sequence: TGCAGCGTTGGACTAGCGGGGGGGAACCCCAGGGACCAGTACTTC.

CDR3 loop: CASSPGPVEKLFF. In DNA form, the CDR3 reads TGTGCCAGCAGCCCCGGGCCCGTGGAAAAACTGTTTTTT. This sequence joins TRBV7-8 and TRBJ1-4; D is uncertain. Germline lookup yields CDR1 SGHVS and CDR2 FQNEAQ. The CDR3 runs to 13 residues. Trimming removed 5 bases at V and 8 bases at J, with 12 bases between.

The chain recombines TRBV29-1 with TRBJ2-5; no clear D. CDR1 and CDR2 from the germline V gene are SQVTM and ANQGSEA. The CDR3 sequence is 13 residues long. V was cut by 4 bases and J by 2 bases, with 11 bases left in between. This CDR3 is CSVGPVLQETQYF. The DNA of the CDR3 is TGCAGCGTTGGGCCAGTACTGCAAGAGACCCAGTACTTC.

The CDR3 nucleotides are TGTGCCAGTAGTCCTCAGGGGGCGCCGACCTATGGCTACACCTTC. This translates into CASSPQGAPTYGYTF. The chain has TRBV19 and TRBJ1-2; 8 bases are shared with TRBD1. V trimming: 5 bases; J trimming: 4 bases; junction bases outside the gene matches: 9. Germline loops: CDR1 LNHDA, CDR2 SQIVND (reference sequence). This CDR3 has 15 residues.

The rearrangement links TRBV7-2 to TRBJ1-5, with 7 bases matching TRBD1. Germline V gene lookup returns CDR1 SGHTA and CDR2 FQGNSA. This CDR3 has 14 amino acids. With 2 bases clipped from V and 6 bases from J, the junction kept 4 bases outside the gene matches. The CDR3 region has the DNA TGTGCCAGCAGCTTACGGCAGGGGGGTCAGCCCCAGCATTTT. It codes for CASSLRQGGQPQHF. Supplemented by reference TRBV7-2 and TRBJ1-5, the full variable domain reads GAGVSQSPSNKVTEKGKDVELRCDPISGHTALYWYRQSLGQGLEFLIYFQGNSAPDKSGLPSDRFSAERTGGSVSTLTIQRTQQEDSAVYLCASSLRQGGQPQHFGDGTRLSIL.

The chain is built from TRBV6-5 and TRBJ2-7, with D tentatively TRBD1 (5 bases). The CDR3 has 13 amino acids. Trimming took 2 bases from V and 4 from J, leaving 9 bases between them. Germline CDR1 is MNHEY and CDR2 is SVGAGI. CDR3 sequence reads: CASSYGPGYEQYF. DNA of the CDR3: TGTGCCAGCAGTTACGGGCCAGGGTACGAGCAGTACTTC.